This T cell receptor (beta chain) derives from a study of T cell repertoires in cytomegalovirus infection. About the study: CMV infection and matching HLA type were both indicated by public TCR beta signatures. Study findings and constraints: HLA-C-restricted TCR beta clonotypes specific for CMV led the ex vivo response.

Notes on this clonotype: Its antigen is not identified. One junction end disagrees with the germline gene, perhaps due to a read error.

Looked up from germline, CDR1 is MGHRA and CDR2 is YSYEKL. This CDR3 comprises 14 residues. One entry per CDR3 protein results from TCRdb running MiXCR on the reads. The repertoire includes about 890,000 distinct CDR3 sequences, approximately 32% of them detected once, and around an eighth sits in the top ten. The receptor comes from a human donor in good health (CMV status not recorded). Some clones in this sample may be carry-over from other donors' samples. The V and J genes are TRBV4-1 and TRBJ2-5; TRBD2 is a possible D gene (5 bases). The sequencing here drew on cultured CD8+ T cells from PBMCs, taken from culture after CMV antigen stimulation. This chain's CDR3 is CASSQAPGVETQYF. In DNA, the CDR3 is TGTGCCAGCAGCCAAGCCCCCGGGGTTGAGACCCAGTACTTC.